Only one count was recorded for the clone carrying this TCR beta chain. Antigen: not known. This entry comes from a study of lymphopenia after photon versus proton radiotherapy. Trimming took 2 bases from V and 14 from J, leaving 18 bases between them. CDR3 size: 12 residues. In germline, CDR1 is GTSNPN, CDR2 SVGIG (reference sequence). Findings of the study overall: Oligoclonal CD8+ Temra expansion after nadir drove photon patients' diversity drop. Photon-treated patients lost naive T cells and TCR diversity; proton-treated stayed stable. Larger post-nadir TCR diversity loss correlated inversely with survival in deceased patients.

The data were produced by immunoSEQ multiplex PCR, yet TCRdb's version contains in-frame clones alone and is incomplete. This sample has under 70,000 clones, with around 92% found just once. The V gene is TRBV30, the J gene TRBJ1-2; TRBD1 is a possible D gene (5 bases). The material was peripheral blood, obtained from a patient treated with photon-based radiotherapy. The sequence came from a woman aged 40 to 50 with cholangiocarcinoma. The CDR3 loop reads CAWSPVRNPGTF. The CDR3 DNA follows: TGTGCCTGGAGTCCCGTCCGGAACCCAGGGACCTTC.